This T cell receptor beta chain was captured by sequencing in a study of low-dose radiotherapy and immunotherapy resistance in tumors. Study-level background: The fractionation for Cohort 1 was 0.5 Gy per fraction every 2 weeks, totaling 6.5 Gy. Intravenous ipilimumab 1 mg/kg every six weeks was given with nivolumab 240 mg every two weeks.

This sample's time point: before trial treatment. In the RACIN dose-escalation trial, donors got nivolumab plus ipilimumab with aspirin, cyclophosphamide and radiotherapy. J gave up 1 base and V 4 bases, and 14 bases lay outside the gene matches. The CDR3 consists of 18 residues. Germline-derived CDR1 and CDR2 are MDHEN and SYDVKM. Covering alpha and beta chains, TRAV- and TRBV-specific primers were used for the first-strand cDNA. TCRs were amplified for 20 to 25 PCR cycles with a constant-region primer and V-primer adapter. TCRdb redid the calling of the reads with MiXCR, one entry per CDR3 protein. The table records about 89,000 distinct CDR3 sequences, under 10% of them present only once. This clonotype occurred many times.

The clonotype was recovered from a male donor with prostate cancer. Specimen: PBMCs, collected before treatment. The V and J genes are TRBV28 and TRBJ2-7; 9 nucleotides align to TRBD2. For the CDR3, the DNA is TGTGCCAGCAGTTCCCCGGGTAGCGGGAGTCTCGGATCCTACGAGCAGTACTTC. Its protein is CASSSPGSGSLGSYEQYF.